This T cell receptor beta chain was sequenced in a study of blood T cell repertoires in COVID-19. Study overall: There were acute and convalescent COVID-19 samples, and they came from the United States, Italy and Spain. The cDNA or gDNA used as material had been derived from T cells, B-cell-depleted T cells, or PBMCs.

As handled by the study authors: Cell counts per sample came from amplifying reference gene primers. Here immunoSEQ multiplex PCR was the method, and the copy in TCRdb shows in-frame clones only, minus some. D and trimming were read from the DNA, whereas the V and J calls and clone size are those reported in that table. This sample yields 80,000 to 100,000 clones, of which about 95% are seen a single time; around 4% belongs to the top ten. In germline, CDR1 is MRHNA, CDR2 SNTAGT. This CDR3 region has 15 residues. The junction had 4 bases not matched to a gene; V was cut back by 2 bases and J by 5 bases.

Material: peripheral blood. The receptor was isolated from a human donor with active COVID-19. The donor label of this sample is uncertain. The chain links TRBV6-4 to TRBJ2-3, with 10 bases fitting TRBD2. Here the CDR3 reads CASSDGVAGGDTQYF. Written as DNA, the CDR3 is TGTGCCAGCAGTGACGGGGTAGCGGGAGGAGATACGCAGTATTTT.